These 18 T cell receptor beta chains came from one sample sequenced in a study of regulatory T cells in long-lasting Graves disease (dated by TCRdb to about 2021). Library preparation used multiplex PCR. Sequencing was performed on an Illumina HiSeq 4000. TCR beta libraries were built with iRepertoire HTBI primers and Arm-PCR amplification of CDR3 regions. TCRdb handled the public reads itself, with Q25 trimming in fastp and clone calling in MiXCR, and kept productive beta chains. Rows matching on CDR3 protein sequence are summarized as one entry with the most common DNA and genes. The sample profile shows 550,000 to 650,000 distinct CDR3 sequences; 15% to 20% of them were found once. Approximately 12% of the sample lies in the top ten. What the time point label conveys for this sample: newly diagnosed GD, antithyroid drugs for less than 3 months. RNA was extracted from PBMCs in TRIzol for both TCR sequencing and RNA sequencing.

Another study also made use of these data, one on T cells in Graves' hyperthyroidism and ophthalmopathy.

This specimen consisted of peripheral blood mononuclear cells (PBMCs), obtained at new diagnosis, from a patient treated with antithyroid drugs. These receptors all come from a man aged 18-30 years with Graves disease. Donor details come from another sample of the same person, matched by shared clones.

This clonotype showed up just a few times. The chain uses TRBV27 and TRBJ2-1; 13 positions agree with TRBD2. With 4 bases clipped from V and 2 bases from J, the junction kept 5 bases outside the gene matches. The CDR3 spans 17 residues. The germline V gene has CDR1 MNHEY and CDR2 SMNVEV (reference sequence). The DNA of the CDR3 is TGTGCCAGCAGTTCAGGACTAGCGGGAGTCCCCTACAATGAGCAGTTCTTC. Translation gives CASSSGLAGVPYNEQFF.

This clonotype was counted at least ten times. The CDR3 region has the DNA TGTGCCAGCAGCTCTAGCGGGAGGGCTTACAATGAGCAGTTCTTC. Translating it yields CASSSSGRAYNEQFF. This sequence joins TRBV7-3 and TRBJ2-1; 12 nucleotides match TRBD2. CDR3 length: 15 amino acids. Germline lookup yields CDR1 SGHTA and CDR2 FQGTGA. V trimming: 4 bases; J trimming: 4 bases; junction bases outside the gene matches: 2.

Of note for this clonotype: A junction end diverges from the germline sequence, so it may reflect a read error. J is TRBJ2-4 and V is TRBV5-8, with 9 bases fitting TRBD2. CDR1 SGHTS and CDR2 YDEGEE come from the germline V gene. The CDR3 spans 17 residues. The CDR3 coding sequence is TGTGCCAGCAGCTTACCGGGAGAGGGACTAGCCAAAAACATTCAGTGCTTC. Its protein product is CASSLPGEGLAKNIQCF.

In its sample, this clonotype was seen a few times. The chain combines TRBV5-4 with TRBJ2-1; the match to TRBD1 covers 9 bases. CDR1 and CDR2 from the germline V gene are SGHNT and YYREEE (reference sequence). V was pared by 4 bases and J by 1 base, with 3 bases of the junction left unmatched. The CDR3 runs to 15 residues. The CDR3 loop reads CASSAGTGSYNEQFF. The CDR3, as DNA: TGTGCCAGCAGCGCCGGGACAGGGTCCTACAATGAGCAGTTCTTC. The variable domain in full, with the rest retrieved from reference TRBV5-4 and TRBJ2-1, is ETGVTQSPTHLIKTRGQQVTLRCSSQSGHNTVSWYQQALGQGPQFIFQYYREEENGRGNFPPRFSGLQFPNYSSELNVNALELDDSALYLCASSAGTGSYNEQFFGPGTRLTVL.

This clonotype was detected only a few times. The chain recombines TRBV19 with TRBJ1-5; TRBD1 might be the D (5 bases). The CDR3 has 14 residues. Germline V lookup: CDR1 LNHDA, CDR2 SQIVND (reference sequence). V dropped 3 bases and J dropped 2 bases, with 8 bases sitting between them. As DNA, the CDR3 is TGTGCCAGTAGTATTTTGACAGGCAATCAGCCCCAGCATTTT. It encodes CASSILTGNQPQHF.

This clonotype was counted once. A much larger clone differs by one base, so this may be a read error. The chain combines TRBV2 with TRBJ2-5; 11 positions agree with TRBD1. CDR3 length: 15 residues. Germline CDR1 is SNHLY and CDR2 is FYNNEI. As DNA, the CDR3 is TGTGTCAGCAGCCCGGACAGGGGGCGACGTGAGACCCAGTACTTC. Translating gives CVSSPDRGRRETQYF.

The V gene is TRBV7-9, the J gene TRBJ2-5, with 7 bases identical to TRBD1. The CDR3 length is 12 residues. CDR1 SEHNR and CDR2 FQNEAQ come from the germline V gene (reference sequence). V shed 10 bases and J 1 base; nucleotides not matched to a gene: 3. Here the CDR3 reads CAMGTVQETQYF. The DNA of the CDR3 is TGTGCCATGGGGACAGTCCAAGAGACCCAGTACTTC.

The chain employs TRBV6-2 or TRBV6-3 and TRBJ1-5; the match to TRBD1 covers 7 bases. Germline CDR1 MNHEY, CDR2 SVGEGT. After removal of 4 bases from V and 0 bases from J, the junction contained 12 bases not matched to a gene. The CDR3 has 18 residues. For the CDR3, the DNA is TGTGCCAGCAGTTTAAACAGGGGTCTGACTTATAGCAATCAGCCCCAGCATTTT. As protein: CASSLNRGLTYSNQPQHF.

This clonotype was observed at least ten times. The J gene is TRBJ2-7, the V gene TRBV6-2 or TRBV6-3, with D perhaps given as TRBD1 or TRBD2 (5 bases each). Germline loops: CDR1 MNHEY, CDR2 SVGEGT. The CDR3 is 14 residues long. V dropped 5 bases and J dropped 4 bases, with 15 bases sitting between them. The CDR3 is CASSHRDGYYEQYF. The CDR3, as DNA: TGTGCCAGCAGTCACCGGGACGGATATTACGAGCAGTACTTC.

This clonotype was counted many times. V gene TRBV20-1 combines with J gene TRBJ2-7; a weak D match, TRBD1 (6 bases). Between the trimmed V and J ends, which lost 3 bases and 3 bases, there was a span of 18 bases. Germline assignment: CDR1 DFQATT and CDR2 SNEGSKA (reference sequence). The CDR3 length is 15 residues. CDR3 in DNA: TGCAGTGCTAGCCCAGGGACACGGATGAGCTACGAGCAGTACTTC. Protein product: CSASPGTRMSYEQYF.

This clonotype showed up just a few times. The CDR3 nucleotides are TGCGCCAGCAGCTTGGGGACCCAGGGAATTCATGGCTACACCTTC. Amino acids: CASSLGTQGIHGYTF. The V and J genes are TRBV5-1 and TRBJ1-2; possibly TRBD1 for D (5 bases). Looked up from germline, CDR1 is SGHRS and CDR2 is YFSETQ. V was cut by 0 bases and J by 6 bases, with 15 bases left in between. The CDR3 spans 15 residues.

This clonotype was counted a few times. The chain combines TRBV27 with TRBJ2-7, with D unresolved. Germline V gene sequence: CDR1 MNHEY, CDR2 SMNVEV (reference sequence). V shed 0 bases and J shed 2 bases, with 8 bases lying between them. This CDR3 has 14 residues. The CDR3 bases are TGTGCCAGCAGTTTATCGGCTCAGGCCTACGAGCAGTACTTC. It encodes CASSLSAQAYEQYF.

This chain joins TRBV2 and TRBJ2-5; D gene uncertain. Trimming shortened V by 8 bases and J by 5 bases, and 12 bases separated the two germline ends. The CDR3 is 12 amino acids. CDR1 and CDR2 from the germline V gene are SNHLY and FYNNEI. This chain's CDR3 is CASSEGVETQYF. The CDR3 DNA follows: TGTGCCAGCTCCGAAGGAGTGGAGACCCAGTACTTC.

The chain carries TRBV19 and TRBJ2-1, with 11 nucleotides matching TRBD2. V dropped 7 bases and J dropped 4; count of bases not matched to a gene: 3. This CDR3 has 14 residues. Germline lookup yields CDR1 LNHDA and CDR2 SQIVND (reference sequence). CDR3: CASKPSGGYNEQFF. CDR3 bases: TGTGCCAGTAAGCCTAGCGGGGGGTACAATGAGCAGTTCTTC.

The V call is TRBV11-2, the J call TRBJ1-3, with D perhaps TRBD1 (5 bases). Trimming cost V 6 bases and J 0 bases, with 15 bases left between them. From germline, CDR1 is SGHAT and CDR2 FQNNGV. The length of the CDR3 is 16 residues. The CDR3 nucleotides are TGTGCCAGCAGTTCCATCTTGACAGACTCTGGAAACACCATATATTTT. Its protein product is CASSSILTDSGNTIYF.

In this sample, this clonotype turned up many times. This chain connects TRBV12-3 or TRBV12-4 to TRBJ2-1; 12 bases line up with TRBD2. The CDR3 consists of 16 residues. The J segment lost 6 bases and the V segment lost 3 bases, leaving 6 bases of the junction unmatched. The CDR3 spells CASSFSRTSGTNEQFF. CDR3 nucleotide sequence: TGTGCCAGCAGTTTCTCCAGGACTAGCGGGACCAATGAGCAGTTCTTC.

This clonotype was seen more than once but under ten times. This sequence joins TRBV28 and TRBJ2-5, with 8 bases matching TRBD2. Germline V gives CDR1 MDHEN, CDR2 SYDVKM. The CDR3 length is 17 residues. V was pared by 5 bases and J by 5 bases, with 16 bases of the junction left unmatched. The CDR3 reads CASSLFGGAPRGETQYF. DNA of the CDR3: TGTGCCAGCAGTCTATTCGGGGGGGCCCCGAGAGGGGAGACCCAGTACTTC.

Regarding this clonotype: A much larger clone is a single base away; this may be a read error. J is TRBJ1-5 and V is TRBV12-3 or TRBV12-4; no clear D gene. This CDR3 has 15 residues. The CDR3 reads CVSSPRGLSNQPQHF. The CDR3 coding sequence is TGTGTCAGCAGTCCCCGAGGGCTTAGCAATCAGCCCCAGCATTTT.